A single T cell receptor (beta chain) is shown here with its context. This clone's antigen is unknown. The record has no base qualities; no much larger clone is one base away. The CDR3 regions of human TCRbeta chains were subjected to immunosequencing. Turning to the authors' computational methods: Repertoire TCRs were checked for matches against a reference library of SARS-CoV-2-specific TCRs that had been generated using the MIRA antigen-specificity platform. Breadth was defined as the fraction of unique TCRs that were SARS-CoV-2-associated, and depth was defined as the fraction of total T cells that were SARS-CoV-2-associated. Using the MIRA data, each spike-specific TCR was mapped to the spike region that the TCR reacts to and placed in a CD4 or CD8 class. Log10-transformed breadth and depth values were compared by one-way ANOVA with Sidak's multiple comparisons tests. TCRdb took this table from immuneACCESS and kept in-frame rearrangements with V and J called. Such tables lack part of the clones; where checked against another copy, unresolved V genes explain under half of the gap, and the rest is unexplained. The DNA gave D and trimming, while V, J and clone size come from that table. Counted in this sample were about 120,000 clones; 90% to 95% of them appeared once. The ten largest clones add up to approximately 3% of the sample.

CDR3 length: 14 amino acids, cysteine to phenylalanine. The sequence is cut down to CDR3 DNA, 42 bases in frame from base 1. The germline V gene yields WSHSY for CDR1 and SAAADI for CDR2. V gives up 5 bases and J gives up 1 base, and the segment between their germline ends measures 11 bases. Taken with the paper, the label for time point translates to: baseline before first vaccination. The vaccinee samples were drawn from two UK trials, COV001 and COV002, one of which was a single-blind randomized controlled phase 2/3 trial testing AZD1222 (ChAdOx1 nCoV-19) in healthy adults. For TCRbeta chain sequencing, PBMC samples were collected from trial participants at day 0 and at day 28 after the second dose. This sample is part of a study of T cell responses to AZD1222 COVID-19 vaccine (dated by TCRdb to about 2021). Broadly, across the study: AZD1222 recipients whose second dose came at about 4 weeks and those whose second dose came at about 12 weeks were combined into one group, since spike-specific TCR depth and breadth did not differ between the two schedules. A total of roughly 240 trial participants underwent TCR sequencing, of whom 207 received two doses of AZD1222 and 26 received two doses of the MenACWY control vaccine. Enrollment into the trials was organized by age into subgroups of 18-55, 56-69 and 70-plus years, and those subgroups contained approximately 150, 30 and 60 TCR-sequenced participants, respectively.

Broad study findings and their caveats: Participants were mostly white British, with more females than males. The authors suggested clonal diversity may have been underestimated. Only 5 to 7 AZD1222 recipients were SARS-CoV-2 seropositive at baseline, limiting conclusions about previously exposed vaccinees. The whole spike protein was spanned by vaccine-associated CD4 TCRs, and dominant responses were seen in regions 160-218 and 743-854. No day 14 peak-response samples were available, so repertoires were characterized only after the peak T cell response. A significant rise in spike-specific TCR breadth and depth was observed after two AZD1222 doses relative to day 0 and relative to MenACWY recipients. Nearly half of unique spike-specific TCRs reportedly recognized epitopes outside regions mutated in the B.1.351 and B.1.1.7 variants. In the small 56-69-year group, the increase in depth fell short of significance, most likely because of low power.

Specimen: peripheral blood, collected on day 0 of AZD1222 vaccination. The chain couples TRBV10-2 to TRBJ2-5; TRBD2 is perhaps the D gene, given 6 matching bases. This receptor was obtained from an adult in good health. DNA sequence: TGCGCCAGCAGTTTTAGCGGAGCCCAAGAGACCCAGTACTTC. Its coded protein is CASSFSGAQETQYF.